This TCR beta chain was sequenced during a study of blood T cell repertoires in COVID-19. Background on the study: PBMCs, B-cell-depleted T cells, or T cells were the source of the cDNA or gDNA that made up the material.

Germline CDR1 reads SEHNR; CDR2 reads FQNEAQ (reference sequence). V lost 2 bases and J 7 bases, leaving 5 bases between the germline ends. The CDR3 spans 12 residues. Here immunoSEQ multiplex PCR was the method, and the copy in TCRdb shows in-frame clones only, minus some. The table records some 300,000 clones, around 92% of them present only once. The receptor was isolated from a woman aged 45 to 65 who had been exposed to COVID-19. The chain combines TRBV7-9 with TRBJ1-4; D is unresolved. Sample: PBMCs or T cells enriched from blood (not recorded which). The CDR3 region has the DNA TGTGCCAGCAGCTTAACATTTGAAAAACTGTTTTTT. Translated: CASSLTFEKLFF.